These 21 T cell receptor beta chains originate from one sample sequenced in a study of T cell responses to AZD1222 COVID-19 vaccine (dated by TCRdb to 2020 to 2022). The sample's time point label, decoded: about 28 days (+/-7) after the second vaccine dose. Libraries were constructed by the immunoSEQ multiplex PCR assay. TCRdb retrieved this table from immuneACCESS and kept in-frame rearrangements only. Not all clones are present; in checked studies, unresolved V genes account for under half, and no reason is known for the remainder. Across this sample there are more than 120,000 clones, with almost 95% seen only once. The ten largest clones take up around 10% of the sample. Specimen: peripheral blood, collected 28 days after the second AZD1222 dose. The origin of the receptors is an adult who received the AZD1222 COVID-19 vaccine.

This chain uses TRBV28 with TRBJ1-6; 7 bases fit TRBD1. The trim removed 6 bases at V and 0 bases at J, leaving 14 bases unmatched. Looked up from germline, CDR1 is MDHEN and CDR2 is SYDVKM. This CDR3 has 19 amino acids. The CDR3 loop is CASSVEGPGQSSYNSPLHF. In nucleotides, the CDR3 is TGTGCCAGCAGCGTCGAGGGACCGGGACAGAGCTCCTATAATTCACCCCTCCACTTT. The entire variable domain, with the rest obtained from reference TRBV28 and TRBJ1-6, is as follows: DVKVTQSSRYLVKRTGEKVFLECVQDMDHENMFWYRQDPGLGLRLIYFSYDVKMKEKGDIPEGYSVSREKKERFSLILESASTNQTSMYLCASSVEGPGQSSYNSPLHFGNGTRLTVT.

V and J are TRBV5-1 and TRBJ2-2; the D gene is possibly TRBD1 (6 bases). The V gene's germline CDR1 is SGHRS and CDR2 YFSETQ. The CDR3 runs to 15 residues. The germline V and J ends were trimmed by 4 bases and 1 base, with 11 bases remaining between them. This chain's CDR3 is CASSREGENTGELFF. CDR3 sequence (DNA): TGCGCCAGCAGCCGAGAGGGGGAGAACACCGGGGAGCTGTTTTTT.

A single count supports this clone. This chain links TRBV11-3 with TRBJ2-5; TRBD2 aligns across 12 bases. V shed 5 bases, J shed 2 bases, and the junction held 3 bases outside the gene matches. This CDR3 has 15 residues. In germline, CDR1 is SGHNT, CDR2 YENEEA. CDR3 region: CASSPGLAGQETQYF. CDR3 sequence (DNA): TGTGCCAGCAGCCCTGGACTAGCGGGGCAAGAGACCCAGTACTTC.

The chain uses TRBV3-1 (or the pseudogene TRBV3-2) and TRBJ2-7; 9 bases line up with TRBD1. This CDR3 region has 15 residues. Germline CDR1 and CDR2: LGHDT and YNNKEL (reference sequence). Trimming cost V 4 bases and J 2 bases; bases outside gene matches: 6. The CDR3 DNA follows: TGTGCCAGCAGCCCGGGACAGGGAAGGACCTACGAGCAGTACTTC. Protein: CASSPGQGRTYEQYF.

The chain links TRBV28 to TRBJ1-2; D unclear. V was shortened by 3 bases and J by 8 bases, with 10 bases between the two germline ends. This CDR3 region has 12 residues. Germline-derived CDR1 and CDR2 are MDHEN and SYDVKM. CDR3 DNA sequence: TGTGCCAGCAGTTTCCAATCTAGGGGCTACACCTTC. Translation gives CASSFQSRGYTF.

In this sample, this clone turned up once. The chain uses TRBV6-1 and TRBJ2-7; 10 bases fit TRBD1. Germline trimming cut 4 bases from V and 9 bases from J; bases unmatched to any gene: 18. Per germline, CDR1 MNHNS and CDR2 SASEGT. The CDR3 runs 17 residues. CDR3 DNA sequence: TGTGCCAGCAGTGCGTTTAGGTTTAGGGACAGGGGCTATGGGCAGTACTTC. It encodes CASSAFRFRDRGYGQYF.

This sequence joins TRBV18 and TRBJ2-3, with D perhaps given as TRBD1 or TRBD2 (5 bases each). The V and J ends lost 5 bases and 1 base respectively, with 13 bases between them. The CDR3 length is 15 residues. CDR1 is KGHSH, CDR2 LQKENI, per germline. For the CDR3, the DNA is TGTGCCAGCTCAAGGAGGACCAGGGGCACAGATACGCAGTATTTT. Translated, it gives CASSRRTRGTDTQYF. The whole variable domain, remainder taken from reference TRBV18 and TRBJ2-3, is NAGVMQNPRHLVRRRGQEARLRCSPMKGHSHVYWYRQLPEEGLKFMVYLQKENIIDESGMPKERFSAEFPKEGPSILRIQQVVRGDSAAYFCASSRRTRGTDTQYFGPGTRLTVL.

The table lists this clone with a count of one. This CDR3 reads CASSLARLAGVGDEQYF. CDR3 DNA: TGTGCCAGCAGCTTAGCGCGGCTAGCGGGAGTTGGTGACGAGCAGTACTTC. The chain joins TRBV7-9 to TRBJ2-7, with 10 bases identical to TRBD2. The CDR3 spans 17 residues. CDR1 and CDR2 from the germline V gene are SEHNR and FQNEAQ (reference sequence). J was trimmed by 5 bases and V by 0 bases; bases with no gene match: 10.

This clone was seen once. The CDR3 DNA follows: TGCAGCGTTGAAGATCGGGCGCCAGACGACAATGAGCAGTTCTTC. It translates to CSVEDRAPDDNEQFF. V and J are TRBV29-1 and TRBJ2-1, with unresolved D. The CDR3 has 15 residues. Trimming removed 0 bases at V and 5 bases at J, with 14 bases between. Looked up from germline, CDR1 is SQVTM and CDR2 is ANQGSEA.

The chain uses TRBV5-1 and TRBJ1-1; possible D gene TRBD1, 5 bases. The CDR3 is made up of 15 amino acids. Germline V lookup: CDR1 SGHRS, CDR2 YFSETQ. Trimming took off 3 bases at V and 0 bases at J, with 12 bases between the two ends. CDR3 region: CASSSGQIMNTEAFF. The CDR3 DNA is TGCGCCAGCAGCTCCGGACAAATAATGAACACTGAAGCTTTCTTT.

For the CDR3, the DNA is TGTGCCAGTAGTATCCCCTCCCACCCTAGCGACACTGAAGCTTTCTTT. It specifies CASSIPSHPSDTEAFF. This chain connects TRBV19 to TRBJ1-1; unclear D gene. The CDR3 consists of 16 residues. In germline, CDR1 is LNHDA, CDR2 SQIVND (reference sequence). Trimming cost V 3 bases and J 3 bases, with 17 bases left between them.

The chain carries TRBV7-9 and TRBJ2-5; perhaps TRBD2 as D (5 bases). The CDR3 has 17 amino acids. Germline assignment: CDR1 SEHNR and CDR2 FQNEAQ (reference sequence). Trimming removed 1 base from V and 0 bases from J, with 15 bases in between. CDR3 nucleotides: TGTGCCAGCAGCTTAGGGCCTCCCGCGGACTACCAAGAGACCCAGTACTTC. This gives the protein CASSLGPPADYQETQYF.

The rearrangement links TRBV3-1 (or the pseudogene TRBV3-2) to TRBJ2-2, with D possibly being TRBD2 (6 bases). The CDR3 is made up of 15 amino acids. Germline CDR1 is LGHDT and CDR2 is YNNKEL (reference sequence). Trimming removed 2 bases at V and 1 base at J, with 8 bases between. CDR3 in DNA: TGTGCCAGCAGCCAAACCGGGGGGAACACCGGGGAGCTGTTTTTT. This codes for CASSQTGGNTGELFF.

This clone is classed as medium-sized (0.01 to 0.1%). The V gene is TRBV5-5, the J gene TRBJ1-1, with D perhaps matching TRBD1 (6 bases). The CDR3 runs to 15 residues. Germline V CDR1 and CDR2: SGHKS, YYEKEE (reference sequence). Between the trimmed V and J ends, which lost 0 bases and 0 bases, there was a span of 9 bases. CDR3 sequence (DNA): TGTGCCAGCAGCTTGGAGGGACAACTGAACACTGAAGCTTTCTTT. Its translation: CASSLEGQLNTEAFF.

J is TRBJ1-5 and V is TRBV7-2; the D is unclear. The ends were cut back, 0 bases at V and 7 bases at J, with 7 bases in the middle. The CDR3 length is 13 residues. From germline, CDR1 is SGHTA and CDR2 FQGNSA. The CDR3 sequence: CASSLAGFQPQHF. Written as DNA, the CDR3 is TGTGCCAGCAGCTTAGCGGGGTTCCAGCCCCAGCATTTT.

This chain uses TRBV11-2 with TRBJ2-4; D call uncertain. The CDR3 extends over 16 amino acids. Germline V gives CDR1 SGHAT, CDR2 FQNNGV. Trimming removed 5 bases at V and 0 bases at J, with 14 bases between. CDR3 bases: TGTGCCAGCAGCCTCGTCGGGCAGCTAGCCAAAAACATTCAGTACTTC. As protein: CASSLVGQLAKNIQYF.

This clone has just one count. V and J are TRBV4-1 and TRBJ2-3; 8 nucleotides agree with TRBD2. Per germline, CDR1 MGHRA and CDR2 YSYEKL. V shed 5 bases, J shed 6 bases, and the junction held 7 bases outside the gene matches. The CDR3 is 14 amino acids. The CDR3 DNA sequence: TGCGCCAGCAGCAACGGGGGGGCGGGGGATACGCAGTATTTT. Translation gives CASSNGGAGDTQYF.

The chain carries TRBV27 and TRBJ1-2, with TRBD1 matching over 10 bases. With 4 bases clipped from V and 4 bases from J, the junction kept 12 bases outside the gene matches. The CDR3 loop spans 17 amino acids. Germline CDR1 MNHEY, CDR2 SMNVEV (reference sequence). This CDR3 reads CASSSISVGQGFYGYTF. DNA for the CDR3: TGTGCCAGCAGTTCCATCTCCGTGGGACAGGGGTTCTATGGCTACACCTTC.

V usage is TRBV24-1 and J usage is TRBJ1-6; 11 nucleotides line up with TRBD1. This CDR3 has 15 amino acids. The V segment lost 3 bases and the J segment 10 bases; nucleotides outside the gene matches: 4. Germline loops: CDR1 KGHDR, CDR2 SFDVKD. DNA for the CDR3: TGTGCCACCAGTGATGGGGGACAGGGGGAATCACCCCTCCACTTT. Residues: CATSDGGQGESPLHF.

The chain carries TRBV5-1 and TRBJ2-1; D ambiguous. CDR3 length: 11 residues. Germline CDR1 SGHRS, CDR2 YFSETQ. Deletions cut 1 base from V and 5 bases from J, with 1 base between. Written as DNA, the CDR3 is TGCGCCAGCAGCTTGAACAATGAGCAGTTCTTC. Amino acids: CASSLNNEQFF.

The chain carries TRBV30 and TRBJ1-5; D is unclear. Germline loops: CDR1 GTSNPN, CDR2 SVGIG (reference sequence). This CDR3 region has 13 residues. Trimming stripped 3 bases from V and 7 bases from J, with 13 bases between. CDR3 in DNA: TGTGCCTGGAGCTTGGCCATCGGGCAGCCCCAGCATTTT. This sequence encodes CAWSLAIGQPQHF.